The 5 T cell receptor beta chains given below trace back to one sample, sequenced in a study of blood T cell repertoires in COVID-19. TCRdb keeps only in-frame clones here, not all; method: immunoSEQ multiplex PCR. This table holds fewer than 250,000 clones, roughly nine tenths found once. Specimen: peripheral blood. The source of these receptors is a man between 60 and 75 years old who had recovered from COVID-19.

The sample holds one count of this clone. A junction boundary mismatches the germline segment, possibly from a read error. CDR3 DNA sequence: TGCGCTAGCAGCTCAGGCCCCGTAGACGAGCAGTACTTC. Its translation is CASSSGPVDEQYF. The V call is TRBV7-7, the J call TRBJ2-7; TRBD2 might be the D (5 bases). The CDR3 totals 13 residues. Germline assignment: CDR1 SSHAT and CDR2 FNYEAQ (reference sequence).

The chain couples TRBV3-1 (or the pseudogene TRBV3-2) to TRBJ1-1, with D hard to call. Between the trimmed V and J ends, which lost 3 bases and 2 bases, there was a span of 10 bases. The CDR3 extends over 14 amino acids. Germline values: CDR1 LGHDT, CDR2 YNNKEL (reference sequence). The CDR3 DNA reads as TGTGCCAGCAGCCAGGGCAGGTTCAACACTGAAGCTTTCTTT. It translates to CASSQGRFNTEAFF.

This chain connects TRBV24-1 to TRBJ2-5; D unclear. Germline CDR1 KGHDR, CDR2 SFDVKD. The ends were cut back, 3 bases at V and 5 bases at J, with 9 bases in the middle. The CDR3 sequence is 13 residues long. CDR3 loop: CATSDPDMETQYF. The CDR3 DNA reads TGTGCCACCAGTGATCCAGATATGGAGACCCAGTACTTC.

V gene TRBV28 combines with J gene TRBJ2-1; 11 nucleotides match TRBD2. Looked up from germline, CDR1 is MDHEN and CDR2 is SYDVKM. After removal of 1 base from V and 6 bases from J, the junction contained 2 bases not matched to a gene. The CDR3 is 15 amino acids. CDR3 protein: CASSLFSGRGNEQFF. In nucleotides, the CDR3 is TGTGCCAGCAGTTTATTTAGCGGGAGGGGCAATGAGCAGTTCTTC.

This clone was seen only once. This rearrangement joins TRBV7-3 to TRBJ1-2; no clear D. From germline, CDR1 is SGHTA and CDR2 FQGTGA. The CDR3 totals 12 residues. V dropped 3 bases and J dropped 7 bases, with 9 bases sitting between them. CDR3 in amino acids: CASSLEGFGYTF. The CDR3 DNA reads as TGTGCCAGCAGCTTGGAGGGTTTTGGCTACACCTTC. Together with reference TRBV7-3 and TRBJ1-2, the CDR3 gives the full variable domain: GAGVSQTPSNKVTEKGKYVELRCDPISGHTALYWYRQSLGQGPEFLIYFQGTGAADDSGLPNDRFFAVRPEGSVSTLKIQRTERGDSAVYLCASSLEGFGYTFGSGTRLTVV.